This T cell receptor beta chain was identified in a study of cytomegalovirus exposure and HLA in healthy donors. Overall study results and limits: Within a later analysis, the majority of CMV-associated TCR beta chains appeared HLA-restricted. Several top significant clusters appeared, in a later analysis, to be linked to common viral pathogens. Sequencing artifact likely explains a cluster of highly shared sequence variants.

PCR used 60 Vbeta primers and 13 Jbeta primers. This table comes from immunoSEQ multiplex PCR, and its TCRdb copy is limited to in-frame clones, with some not included. The table lists 90,000 to 150,000 clones, 81% of them singletons. The ends lost 4 bases at V and 6 bases at J; junction bases unmatched: 20. CDR1 is SGDLS and CDR2 is YYNGEE in the germline V gene. The CDR3 is 18 residues long. As for the donors, each was a healthy bone marrow donor. Remarks on this clone: Its antigen is unknown.

The receptor comes from a woman aged 40 to 50 in good health and CMV-seronegative. Sequencing used PBMCs. The V gene is TRBV9, the J gene TRBJ1-2; TRBD1 aligns across 8 bases. In DNA form, the CDR3 reads TGTGCCAGCAGCCCGCGCCAATTAGGAGTCAGGGGGCGCGATGGCTACACCTTC. Encoded protein: CASSPRQLGVRGRDGYTF. Drawing the rest from reference TRBV9 and TRBJ1-2, the complete variable domain is DSGVTQTPKHLITATGQRVTLRCSPRSGDLSVYWYQQSLDQGLQFLIQYYNGEERAKGNILERFSAQQFPDLHSELNLSSLELGDSALYFCASSPRQLGVRGRDGYTFGSGTRLTVV.